A single sample is the source of the 11 T cell receptor beta chains below, sequenced in a study of cytomegalovirus exposure and HLA in healthy donors (dated by TCRdb to the late 2010s). Libraries were prepared through the immunoSEQ multiplex PCR assay. The multiplex PCR relied on a mix of 60 forward primers for TCR Vbeta segments and 13 reverse primers for TCR Jbeta segments. TCRdb's version of the immuneACCESS table is confined to in-frame rearrangements and falls short of the full clone set. An unresolved V gene accounts for under half of the shortfall where checked; the remainder is of unknown origin. Present in this sample are more than 100,000 clones, 75% to 85% of which were seen just once. 1% of the sample is held by the ten biggest clonotypes. Sequencing input: PBMCs. Every receptor here comes from a man aged 40-49 years in good health and CMV-seronegative.

The count of this clone is one. The V gene is TRBV19, the J gene TRBJ1-6; 9 bases agree with TRBD1. CDR3 length equals 13 residues. The V gene's germline CDR1 is LNHDA and CDR2 SQIVND (reference sequence). Trimming cost V 5 bases and J 11 bases; bases outside gene matches: 4. In DNA, the CDR3 is TGTGCCAGTAGTCCGGACAGGGGACCACCCCTCCACTTT. Translating it yields CASSPDRGPPLHF.

The chain has TRBV30 and TRBJ2-3; 14 positions agree with TRBD2. The germline gives CDR1 GTSNPN, CDR2 SVGIG (reference sequence). V gave up 5 bases and J gave up 6 bases; unmatched junction bases: 22. The CDR3 has 20 amino acids. CDR3 DNA sequence: TGTGCCTGGGACCCAAGACGGACTAGCGGGAGGCCCGCTCGGGCGGATACGCAGTATTTT. Translation: CAWDPRRTSGRPARADTQYF.

This clone was observed a few times. The chain recombines TRBV5-8 with TRBJ1-2; 9 bases align to TRBD1. From germline, CDR1 is SGHTS and CDR2 YDEGEE. CDR3 length equals 14 residues. The ends lost 4 bases at V and 7 bases at J; junction bases unmatched: 8. The CDR3: CASSQDRGGRGYTF. CDR3 nucleotides: TGTGCCAGCAGCCAGGACAGGGGAGGTCGTGGCTACACCTTC.

This sequence joins TRBV2 and TRBJ2-5; TRBD2 matches 7 bases. This CDR3 is built from 15 residues. V shed 6 bases, J shed 3 bases, and the junction held 10 bases outside the gene matches. Germline V gene lookup returns CDR1 SNHLY and CDR2 FYNNEI. The CDR3 bases are TGTGCCAGCAGCCGTGAAGCGGGATCAAAAGAGACCCAGTACTTC. Translation gives CASSREAGSKETQYF.

This clone was seen only a few times. This chain uses TRBV5-1 with TRBJ1-2, with D tentatively TRBD1 (6 bases). The CDR3 is 14 amino acids. V was trimmed by 5 bases and J by 2 bases, leaving 13 bases between them. Germline lookup yields CDR1 SGHRS and CDR2 YFSETQ. CDR3 coding DNA: TGCGCCAGCAGACACGAGGACAGAAACTATGGCTACACCTTC. This translates into CASRHEDRNYGYTF.

The chain carries TRBV28 and TRBJ1-5, with D perhaps matching TRBD1 (6 bases). Trimming cost V 3 bases and J 3 bases, with 15 bases left between them. Germline V gene data show CDR1 as MDHEN and CDR2 as SYDVKM. The CDR3 loop spans 16 amino acids. CDR3 nucleotide sequence: TGTGCCAGCAGTTTGGGGGGGGCCGAACCCAATCAGCCCCAGCATTTT. Protein: CASSLGGAEPNQPQHF.

This clone showed up just once. The gene calls are TRBV5-1 and TRBJ1-1; 7 bases map to TRBD1. This CDR3 spans 14 amino acids. Germline lookup yields CDR1 SGHRS and CDR2 YFSETQ. Unmatched junction bases numbered 6, after V lost 4 bases and J lost 3 bases. The CDR3 is CASSTGTADTEAFF. The CDR3 DNA sequence: TGCGCCAGCAGCACCGGGACAGCGGACACTGAAGCTTTCTTT.

The chain recombines TRBV7-9 with TRBJ2-5, with 9 nucleotides matching TRBD2. This CDR3 comprises 13 residues. Trimming removed 8 bases from V and 5 bases from J; junction bases left unmatched: 6. CDR1 and CDR2 (germline): SEHNR, FQNEAQ (reference sequence). The CDR3 nucleotides read TGTGCCAGCGGTAGCGGGAGCGTTGAGACCCAGTACTTC. It specifies CASGSGSVETQYF.

This chain connects TRBV6-5 to TRBJ2-7; 7 nucleotides align to TRBD1. V shed 5 bases and J 7 bases; nucleotides not matched to a gene: 2. CDR3 length equals 11 residues. The germline CDR1 and CDR2 sequences are MNHEY and SVGAGI. The CDR3 DNA sequence: TGTGCCAGCAGTAGGGGGCAAGAGCAGTACTTC. Its translation is CASSRGQEQYF.

CDR3 protein: CASSLDEANSPLHF. As DNA, the CDR3 is TGTGCCAGCAGCTTGGACGAGGCGAATTCACCCCTCCACTTT. The chain uses TRBV5-4 and TRBJ1-6, with no clear D. V was pared by 0 bases and J by 7 bases, with 8 bases between. Germline V gene sequence: CDR1 SGHNT, CDR2 YYREEE (reference sequence). The CDR3 totals 14 residues. The full variable domain, rest sourced from reference TRBV5-4 and TRBJ1-6, is ETGVTQSPTHLIKTRGQQVTLRCSSQSGHNTVSWYQQALGQGPQFIFQYYREEENGRGNFPPRFSGLQFPNYSSELNVNALELDDSALYLCASSLDEANSPLHFGNGTRLTVT.

This clone was recorded only once. This rearrangement joins TRBV2 to TRBJ2-7, with D hard to call. With 4 bases removed from V and 2 bases from J, the gap between germline ends came to 6 bases. Germline CDR1 is SNHLY and CDR2 is FYNNEI. The CDR3 consists of 12 residues. CDR3 in amino acids: CASSGDTYEQYF. The CDR3 bases are TGTGCCAGCAGTGGCGACACCTACGAGCAGTACTTC.